The source of this T cell receptor beta chain is a study of blood T cell repertoires in COVID-19. Across the study: COVID-19 samples collected from the United States, Italy and Spain covered acute and convalescent phases.

In the source study's methods: Amplification of reference gene primers provided the estimated nucleated cell counts. Here immunoSEQ multiplex PCR was the method, and the copy in TCRdb shows in-frame clones only, minus some. V and J calls and clone size come straight from that table; D and trimming were deduced from the DNA. The sample includes around 100,000 clones, 70% to 90% of them seen just once. This CDR3 is 15 amino acids long. Germline CDR1 is MDHEN and CDR2 is SYDVKM. The V end lost 5 bases, the J end lost 2 bases, and 15 bases lay between the germline ends. The chain combines TRBV28 with TRBJ1-1; D gene ambiguous. This clonotype was obtained from a human donor in a cohort sampled during active COVID-19. Material for sequencing was peripheral blood. The CDR3, as DNA: TGTGCCAGCAGTATCAATACGGGTCGAAACACTGAAGCTTTCTTT. This encodes CASSINTGRNTEAFF.